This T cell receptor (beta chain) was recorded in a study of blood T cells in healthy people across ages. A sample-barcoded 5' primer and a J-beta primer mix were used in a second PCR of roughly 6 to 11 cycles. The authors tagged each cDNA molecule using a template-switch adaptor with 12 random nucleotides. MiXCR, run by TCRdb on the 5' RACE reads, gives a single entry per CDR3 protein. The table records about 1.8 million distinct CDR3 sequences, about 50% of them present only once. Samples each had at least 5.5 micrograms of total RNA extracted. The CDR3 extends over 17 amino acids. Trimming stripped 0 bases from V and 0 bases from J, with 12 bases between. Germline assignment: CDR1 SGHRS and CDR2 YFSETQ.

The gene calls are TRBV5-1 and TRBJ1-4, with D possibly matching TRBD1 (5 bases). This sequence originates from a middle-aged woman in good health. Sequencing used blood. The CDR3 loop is CASSLAEAGTTNEKLFF. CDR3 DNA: TGCGCCAGCAGCTTGGCCGAGGCAGGGACAACTAATGAAAAACTGTTTTTT.